The 29 T cell receptor beta chains below all came from one sample that was sequenced in a study of cytomegalovirus exposure and HLA in healthy donors. The PCR contained 60 Vbeta and 13 Jbeta primers. Here immunoSEQ multiplex PCR was the method, and the copy in TCRdb shows in-frame clones only, minus some. Among 110,000 to 150,000 clones listed, around 72% were seen once. Sequencing was performed on PBMCs. The receptors originated from a man between 40 and 49 years old in good health and CMV-seronegative.

This clone appeared once. The V gene is TRBV9, the J gene TRBJ2-5; 7 nucleotides line up with TRBD1. V trimming: 0 bases; J trimming: 4 bases; junction bases outside the gene matches: 9. Germline V gives CDR1 SGDLS, CDR2 YYNGEE. This CDR3 is built from 16 residues. The CDR3 DNA reads TGTGCCAGCAGCGTAGAGGCAGGGGGTAGGGGAGAGACCCAGTACTTC. Translated, it gives CASSVEAGGRGETQYF.

V and J are TRBV7-2 and TRBJ2-3, with a possible D match to TRBD1 (5 bases). This CDR3 spans 14 amino acids. The V gene's germline CDR1 is SGHTA and CDR2 FQGNSA. V was trimmed by 5 bases and J by 2 bases, leaving 11 bases between them. CDR3 coding DNA: TGTGCCAGCAGCCCAACAGGTCTCACAGATACGCAGTATTTT. Amino acid sequence: CASSPTGLTDTQYF.

This clone was found a few times. V is TRBV4-1 and J is TRBJ1-1, with TRBD1 matching 7 bases. Trimming cost V 11 bases and J 2 bases; bases outside gene matches: 11. The CDR3 covers 14 residues. Germline V CDR1 and CDR2: MGHRA, YSYEKL. The CDR3 bases are TGCGCCGTCGGAGACAGGGCGAGAAACACTGAAGCTTTCTTT. Its protein is CAVGDRARNTEAFF.

The V and J genes are TRBV5-1 and TRBJ1-2; unclear D gene. This CDR3 region has 15 residues. CDR1 SGHRS and CDR2 YFSETQ come from the germline V gene. V shed 0 bases and J shed 4 bases, with 13 bases lying between them. The CDR3 DNA reads TGCGCCAGCAGCTTGGGTGGGGAGCGCGGCTATGGCTACACCTTC. This gives the protein CASSLGGERGYGYTF.

This clone was seen more than once but under ten times. The chain carries TRBV5-4 and TRBJ2-5; a possible D gene is TRBD2 (5 bases). Trimming cost V 0 bases and J 5 bases, with 17 bases left between them. The germline V gene encodes CDR1 SGHNT and CDR2 YYREEE (reference sequence). This CDR3 has 16 residues. The CDR3 nucleotides are TGTGCCAGCAGCTTGGAGGCTAGCTCCTCTTCGGAGACCCAGTACTTC. Its protein is CASSLEASSSSETQYF.

There are a few counts of this clone. The V call is TRBV4-1, the J call TRBJ1-5, with D unresolved. CDR3 length: 14 residues. The germline V and J ends were trimmed by 0 bases and 5 bases, with 8 bases remaining between them. Germline CDR1 is MGHRA and CDR2 is YSYEKL. CDR3 in DNA: TGCGCCAGCAGCCAAGATGACACGCATCAGCCCCAGCATTTT. Its translation is CASSQDDTHQPQHF.

The V call is TRBV6-1, the J call TRBJ2-7; D perhaps matches TRBD1 (6 bases). V was pared by 7 bases and J by 2 bases, with 15 bases between. This CDR3 comprises 14 residues. CDR1 is MNHNS and CDR2 is SASEGT in the germline V gene. CDR3 nucleotide sequence: TGTGCCAGCACAAGACAGGCCGAGACCTACGAGCAGTACTTC. It encodes CASTRQAETYEQYF.

The chain couples TRBV18 to TRBJ1-1; D perhaps matches TRBD1 (5 bases). V lost 0 bases and J 0 bases, leaving 14 bases between the germline ends. The CDR3 length is 17 residues. Per germline, CDR1 KGHSH and CDR2 LQKENI. CDR3 sequence reads: CASSPPSGRAMNTEAFF. As DNA, the CDR3 is TGTGCCAGCTCACCACCCAGTGGCAGGGCGATGAACACTGAAGCTTTCTTT.

The sample holds a few counts of this clone. DNA for the CDR3: TGTGCCAGCAGCTACGACAGGGGAGGTAATGAGCAGTTCTTC. Its translation is CASSYDRGGNEQFF. V and J are TRBV5-6 and TRBJ2-1; the match to TRBD1 covers 8 bases. V lost 3 bases and J lost 7; bases outside the gene matches: 6. The CDR3 consists of 14 residues. Germline lookup yields CDR1 SGHDT and CDR2 YYEEEE.

The J gene is TRBJ1-6, the V gene TRBV5-1; 8 bases match TRBD1. The CDR3 length is 15 residues. CDR1 SGHRS and CDR2 YFSETQ come from the germline V gene. V lost 3 bases, J lost 9 bases, and 8 bases stayed unmatched. This CDR3 is CASSSAQGEGSPLHF. CDR3 sequence (DNA): TGCGCCAGCAGCTCGGCACAGGGGGAAGGTTCACCCCTCCACTTT.

This rearrangement joins TRBV5-6 to TRBJ2-7; TRBD2 matches 7 bases. J gave up 1 base and V 0 bases, and 7 bases lay outside the gene matches. Germline V gives CDR1 SGHDT, CDR2 YYEEEE. This CDR3 region has 16 residues. CDR3 in amino acids: CASSLALTGGSYEQYF. CDR3 DNA: TGTGCCAGCAGCTTGGCTCTTACGGGGGGATCCTACGAGCAGTACTTC.

This clone was seen only a few times. The chain employs TRBV5-6 and TRBJ1-1; D is unresolved. From germline, CDR1 is SGHDT and CDR2 YYEEEE. Trimming stripped 1 base from V and 6 bases from J, with 10 bases between. The CDR3 extends over 13 amino acids. The CDR3 spells CASSLLGGAEAFF. In DNA form, the CDR3 reads TGTGCCAGCAGCTTGTTAGGAGGTGCTGAAGCTTTCTTT.

This chain uses TRBV7-9 with TRBJ2-7; no reliable D call. Trimming stripped 3 bases from V and 5 bases from J, with 11 bases between. Germline CDR1 is SEHNR and CDR2 is FQNEAQ (reference sequence). This CDR3 is built from 13 residues. The CDR3 region is CASSFSTIHEQYF. As DNA, the CDR3 is TGTGCCAGCAGCTTTTCTACTATCCACGAGCAGTACTTC.

The chain links TRBV7-9 to TRBJ2-1; 10 bases are shared with TRBD1. The CDR3 runs to 15 residues. Germline V lookup: CDR1 SEHNR, CDR2 FQNEAQ (reference sequence). V gave up 5 bases and J gave up 6 bases; unmatched junction bases: 7. The CDR3 sequence: CASSPQGDRGNEQFF. As DNA, the CDR3 is TGTGCCAGCAGCCCCCAGGGGGACAGGGGCAATGAGCAGTTCTTC.

V usage is TRBV7-8 and J usage is TRBJ1-1, with D perhaps matching TRBD1 (6 bases). Trimming shortened V by 5 bases and J by 0 bases, and 28 bases separated the two germline ends. The CDR3 loop spans 20 amino acids. The germline CDR1 and CDR2 sequences are SGHVS and FQNEAQ. The CDR3 protein is CASSGRLRKKNWDMNTEAFF. In DNA, the CDR3 is TGTGCCAGCAGCGGACGCCTAAGGAAGAAGAACTGGGACATGAACACTGAAGCTTTCTTT.

The chain has TRBV15 and TRBJ2-5; D might be TRBD2 (5 bases). The V gene lost 5 bases and the J gene lost 9 bases, with 10 bases spanning the gap. CDR3 length equals 11 residues. Germline CDR1 and CDR2: LNHNV and YYDKDF (reference sequence). The CDR3 loop reads CATSVGVAQYF. CDR3 sequence (DNA): TGTGCCACCAGCGTCGGGGTGGCCCAGTACTTC.

The chain carries TRBV11-3 and TRBJ2-3; no definite D call. The V end lost 5 bases, the J end lost 1 base, and 4 bases lay between the germline ends. CDR1 is SGHNT and CDR2 is YENEEA in the germline V gene. The CDR3 sequence is 12 residues long. The CDR3: CASSLRTDTQYF. The CDR3 nucleotides are TGTGCCAGCAGCCTCCGCACAGATACGCAGTATTTT.

This clone was counted only a few times. This rearrangement joins TRBV6-1 to TRBJ2-5; D is uncertain. CDR1 is MNHNS, CDR2 SASEGT, per germline. V lost 2 bases to trimming and J lost 0 bases, with 13 bases between them. This CDR3 region has 16 residues. The CDR3 nucleotides read TGTGCCAGCAGTGAACTCGTTACCCTACACCAAGAGACCCAGTACTTC. Translating it yields CASSELVTLHQETQYF.

This clone came up a few times. The chain has TRBV6-4 and TRBJ2-1; no definite D call. The CDR3 loop spans 13 amino acids. Trimming shortened V by 6 bases and J by 5 bases, and 11 bases separated the two germline ends. The V gene's germline CDR1 is MRHNA and CDR2 SNTAGT. The CDR3 coding sequence is TGTGCCAGCAGCACTGCCTCGAACAATGAGCAGTTCTTC. Translation gives CASSTASNNEQFF.

The V and J genes are TRBV6-7 and TRBJ2-2; D might be TRBD2 (6 bases). TRBV6-7 is designated an ORF whose function remains uncertain. The CDR3 runs 19 residues. Trimming cost V 2 bases and J 0 bases, with 19 bases left between them. CDR3 sequence reads: CASSYPGERERTNTGELFF. The CDR3 bases are TGTGCCAGCAGTTACCCGGGGGAGAGGGAGCGGACGAACACCGGGGAGCTGTTTTTT.

CDR3 sequence reads: CASSESTSTDTQYF. Here the CDR3 DNA reads TGCGCCAGCAGTGAGTCGACAAGCACAGATACGCAGTATTTT. The chain carries TRBV10-1 and TRBJ2-3; D is unclear. The CDR3 runs 14 residues. CDR1 and CDR2 from the germline V gene are WNHNN and SYGVQD (reference sequence). Trimming took 0 bases from V and 0 from J, leaving 4 bases between them.

The rearrangement joins TRBV30 to TRBJ2-1; D ambiguous. Germline CDR1 reads GTSNPN; CDR2 reads SVGIG (reference sequence). Trimming shortened V by 5 bases and J by 2 bases, and 10 bases separated the two germline ends. CDR3 length equals 13 residues. For the CDR3, the DNA is TGTGCCTGGCTGGTAAGCCCCTACAATGAGCAGTTCTTC. This translates into CAWLVSPYNEQFF.

The chain employs TRBV7-9 and TRBJ1-6; D possibly corresponds to TRBD1 (5 bases). The germline gives CDR1 SEHNR, CDR2 FQNEAQ (reference sequence). CDR3 size: 16 residues. V was pared by 1 base and J by 4 bases, with 11 bases between. In DNA form, the CDR3 reads TGTGCCAGCAGCTTAGGGGGGAGCGGGTATAATTCACCCCTCCACTTT. Protein product: CASSLGGSGYNSPLHF.

The chain joins TRBV2 to TRBJ2-1; weak D call: TRBD2 (7 bases). V was trimmed by 4 bases and J by 7 bases, leaving 20 bases between them. There are 16 residues in the CDR3. Germline V gene data show CDR1 as SNHLY and CDR2 as FYNNEI. The CDR3 sequence is CASSATGGPGGNEQFF. CDR3 bases: TGTGCCAGCAGTGCGACCGGGGGGCCCGGTGGGAATGAGCAGTTCTTC.

This chain links TRBV7-9 with TRBJ1-2; no firm D call. Germline CDR1 reads SEHNR; CDR2 reads FQNEAQ (reference sequence). Between the trimmed V and J ends, which lost 3 bases and 2 bases, there was a span of 10 bases. The CDR3 extends over 14 amino acids. CDR3 protein: CASSLQTSNYGYTF. In DNA form, the CDR3 reads TGTGCCAGCAGCTTGCAGACTTCGAACTATGGCTACACCTTC. The complete variable domain, with remaining parts taken from reference TRBV7-9 and TRBJ1-2, reads DTGVSQNPRHKITKRGQNVTFRCDPISEHNRLYWYRQTLGQGPEFLTYFQNEAQLEKSRLLSDRFSAERPKGSFSTLEIQRTEQGDSAMYLCASSLQTSNYGYTFGSGTRLTVV.

The chain links TRBV5-1 to TRBJ2-1; D may be TRBD2 (5 bases). CDR3 size: 13 residues. Trimming took off 0 bases at V and 6 bases at J, with 7 bases between the two ends. The germline V gene encodes CDR1 SGHRS and CDR2 YFSETQ. Here the CDR3 DNA reads TGCGCCAGCAGCTTGGCCGAGGGCAATGAGCAGTTCTTC. Amino acid sequence: CASSLAEGNEQFF. Complete variable domain (other parts from reference TRBV5-1 and TRBJ2-1): KAGVTQTPRYLIKTRGQQVTLSCSPISGHRSVSWYQQTPGQGLQFLFEYFSETQRNKGNFPGRFSGRQFSNSRSEMNVSTLELGDSALYLCASSLAEGNEQFFGPGTRLTVL.

The rearrangement joins TRBV28 to TRBJ2-7; D is uncertain. V was cut by 9 bases and J by 1 base, with 10 bases left in between. Germline V gives CDR1 MDHEN, CDR2 SYDVKM. The CDR3 has 12 residues. CDR3 coding DNA: TGTGCCAGTAGTAGTAGTTCCTACGAGCAGTACTTC. Amino acid sequence: CASSSSSYEQYF.

This clone was counted only a few times. J is TRBJ2-3 and V is TRBV5-6; the D gene is possibly TRBD2 (5 bases). This CDR3 region has 13 residues. The V end lost 5 bases, the J end lost 3 bases, and 10 bases lay between the germline ends. Germline-derived CDR1 and CDR2 are SGHDT and YYEEEE. CDR3 bases: TGTGCCAGCAGGCATCGGACTACAGATACGCAGTATTTT. Its translation: CASRHRTTDTQYF. The whole variable domain, remainder taken from reference TRBV5-6 and TRBJ2-3, is DAGVTQSPTHLIKTRGQQVTLRCSPKSGHDTVSWYQQALGQGPQFIFQYYEEEERQRGNFPDRFSGHQFPNYSSELNVNALLLGDSALYLCASRHRTTDTQYFGPGTRLTVL.

This chain connects TRBV13 to TRBJ1-1; no firm D call. Trimming removed 3 bases from V and 7 bases from J, with 9 bases in between. Germline CDR1 and CDR2: PRHDT and FYEKMQ (reference sequence). This CDR3 has 12 residues. CDR3 nucleotide sequence: TGTGCCAGCAGCTTCGGGTCTGTTGAAGCTTTCTTT. Encoded protein: CASSFGSVEAFF.